This T cell receptor (beta chain) appears in the sequencing data of a study of human T cells and chemical hapten exposure. This clonotype was counted a few times. The V end was cut by 6 bases, the J end by 6 bases, with 15 bases between. Germline CDR1 MDHEN, CDR2 SYDVKM. The CDR3 has 14 residues. Time point in this sample: patch test 1, 2 weeks after DPC sensitization. Treatment noted: therapeutic diphenylcyclopropenone sensitization with weekly scalp DPC. Each CDR3 protein gets one entry after TCRdb re-called the RACE reads with MiXCR. Of some 77,000 distinct CDR3 sequences in the sample, about 9.3% are singletons; the top ten hold about 1.3%.

The chain couples TRBV28 to TRBJ1-5; D unclear. The origin of this receptor is a woman in her fifties or sixties with alopecia areata. Some clones in this sample may be carry-over from other donors' samples. The sample consisted of whole blood, taken in connection with sensitization to the hapten diphenylcyclopropenone (DPC). CDR3 nucleotides: TGTGCCAGCAGCCGTTACTCGGTAGGTCAGCCCCAGCATTTT. The encoded protein is CASSRYSVGQPQHF.